This T cell receptor (beta chain) was found in a study of CD8+CD57+ T cells in acquired aplastic anemia. Across the study: Yields of DNA that came from sorted CD4+ and CD8+ cells averaged roughly 3.2 ug. Broader study findings: Found in both controls and patients were approximately 30 CD8+ CDR3 sequences.

This clonotype was counted at least ten times. Its antigen is unknown. Profiling of TCR beta VDJ combinations and CDR3 sequences used genomic DNA as template. One entry per CDR3 protein, called by TCRdb with MiXCR from the reads. The data hold about 160,000 distinct CDR3 sequences, with about half observed a single time. The patients chosen for sequencing had shown expansion of CD8+CD57+ cells (detected by flow cytometry). Every patient presented with severe acquired aplastic anemia. Among the patients, none had received any therapy at the time of blood sampling. V lost 1 base to trimming and J lost 6 bases, with 11 bases between them. Germline V lookup: CDR1 LGHNA, CDR2 YSLEER. The CDR3 runs to 14 residues.

The source is a human donor with aplastic anemia. The sequenced sample was sorted CD4+, CD8+, or CD8+CD57+ T cells (not recorded which) from PBMCs. The rearrangement joins TRBV4-3 to TRBJ2-3; D unclear. The CDR3 loop reads CASSQVYASDTQYF. The CDR3 nucleotides are TGCGCCAGCAGCCAAGTTTACGCGTCGGATACGCAGTATTTT.